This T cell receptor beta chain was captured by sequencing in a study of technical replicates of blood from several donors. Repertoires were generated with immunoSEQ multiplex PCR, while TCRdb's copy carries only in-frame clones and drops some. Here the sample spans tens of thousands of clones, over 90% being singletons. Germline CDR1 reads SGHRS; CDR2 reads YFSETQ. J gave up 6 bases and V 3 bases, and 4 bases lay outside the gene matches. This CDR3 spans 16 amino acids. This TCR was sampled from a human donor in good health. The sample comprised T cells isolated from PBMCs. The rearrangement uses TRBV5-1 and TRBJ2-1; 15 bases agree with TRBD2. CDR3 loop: CASSWTSGRATNEQFF. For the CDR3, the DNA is TGCGCCAGCAGCTGGACTAGCGGGAGGGCAACCAATGAGCAGTTCTTC.